These T cell receptor beta chains were read from a single sample in a study of response to subunit inactivated influenza vaccine. TCRdb passed the RT-PCR reads through MiXCR, listing each CDR3 protein once. The table shows around 470,000 distinct CDR3 sequences, with around 7.9% occurring only once. The sample consisted of PBMCs from blood, taken about 23 months after vaccination. The receptors derive from a man aged 50 to 75 who received an inactivated influenza vaccine. CDR3s include the opening cysteine and the closing phenylalanine or tryptophan. A D gene is named only where the DNA matches it firmly. Clone sizes are given selectively: once, few, many, or a class where the clone is expanded.

D	V	size	length	J	CDR3	DNA
TRBD2	TRBV7-2	many	12	TRBJ2-7	CASSPGGYEQYF	TGTGCCAGCAGCCCGGGGGGCTACGAGCAGTACTTC
-	TRBV4-1	-	15	TRBJ1-1	CASSPQNPRGTEAFF	TGCGCCAGCAGCCCGCAAAACCCACGGGGGACTGAAGCTTTCTTT
-	TRBV11-2	few	16	TRBJ1-3	CASSEGGGKWIDTIYF	TGTGCCAGCAGCGAAGGTGGGGGAAAGTGGATAGACACCATATATTTT
-	TRBV3-1	many	13	TRBJ2-3	CASSQNPHGTQYF	TGTGCCAGCAGCCAAAACCCTCATGGTACGCAGTATTTT
-	TRBV20-1	few	13	TRBJ2-3	CSASDLGTDTQYF	TGCAGTGCTAGTGACTTGGGAACAGATACGCAGTATTTT
TRBD1	TRBV20-1	many	12	TRBJ1-2	CSAETGVYGYTF	TGCAGTGCCGAGACAGGGGTGTATGGCTACACCTTC
TRBD2	TRBV7-2	few	16	TRBJ2-5	CASSFNSGGPQETQYF	TGTGCCAGCAGCTTTAATAGCGGGGGACCCCAAGAGACCCAGTACTTC
TRBD1	TRBV15	many	15	TRBJ2-7	CATSSGRGLTYEQYF	TGTGCCACCAGCTCCGGCAGGGGGCTCACCTACGAGCAGTACTTC
-	TRBV5-1	many	15	TRBJ2-3	CASSLVASSTDTQYF	TGCGCCAGCAGCTTGGTGGCCAGTAGCACAGATACGCAGTATTTT
TRBD1	TRBV20-1	many	15	TRBJ1-4	CSARETGGSNEKLFF	TGCAGTGCTAGAGAGACAGGGGGCTCTAATGAAAAACTGTTTTTT
TRBD1	TRBV7-7	-	17	TRBJ2-7	CASSLRLGTGGSYEQYF	TGTGCTAGCAGCTTACGGTTGGGGACAGGGGGCTCCTACGAGCAGTACTTC
TRBD2	TRBV6-2/TRBV6-3	-	19	TRBJ2-1	CASSYSGWASGGSYNEQFF	TGTGCCAGCAGTTACTCCGGATGGGCTAGCGGGGGGTCCTACAATGAGCAGTTCTTC
-	TRBV7-2	-	13	TRBJ2-7	CASSLEGVGQQYF	TGTGCCAGCAGCTTAGAGGGAGTCGGCCAGCAGTACTTC
TRBD2	TRBV5-1	few	12	TRBJ2-5	CASGAGSETQYF	TGCGCCAGCGGAGCGGGGTCAGAGACCCAGTACTTC
-	TRBV5-5	-	15	TRBJ2-5	CASSLYPTGGETQYF	TGTGCCAGCAGCTTGTACCCCACGGGCGGAGAGACCCAGTACTTC
-	TRBV6-5	many	15	TRBJ2-7	CASSYSNVGTYEQYF	TGTGCCAGCAGTTACTCGAACGTGGGGACCTACGAGCAGTACTTC
TRBD2	TRBV12-3/TRBV12-4	-	15	TRBJ2-3	CASSPSAGGADTQYF	TGTGCCAGCAGTCCATCAGCGGGGGGTGCAGATACGCAGTATTTT
TRBD2	TRBV10-3	-	14	TRBJ2-7	CAISGTSGNYEQYF	TGTGCCATCAGCGGGACTAGCGGAAACTACGAGCAGTACTTC
-	TRBV12-3/TRBV12-4	-	13	TRBJ1-3	CASSLMGANTIYF	TGTGCCAGCAGTTTGATGGGGGCGAACACCATATATTTT
-	TRBV28	-	14	TRBJ2-1	CASSFLRPSDEQFF	TGTGCCAGCAGTTTCCTCCGCCCCAGCGATGAGCAGTTCTTC
-	TRBV28	-	16	TRBJ1-5	CASSLRGGWSNQPQHF	TGTGCCAGCAGTTTACGGGGCGGCTGGAGCAATCAGCCCCAGCATTTT
TRBD2	TRBV29-1	many	14	TRBJ2-3	CSATSGFPTDTQYF	TGCAGCGCGACTAGCGGGTTCCCCACAGATACGCAGTATTTT
-	TRBV3-1	few	15	TRBJ2-6	CASSPTLSGANVLTF	TGTGCCAGCAGCCCGACCCTCTCTGGGGCCAACGTCCTGACTTTC
-	TRBV5-1	few	13	TRBJ2-3	CASSLSSPDTQYF	TGCGCCAGCAGCTTGTCCAGCCCGGATACGCAGTATTTT
-	TRBV20-1	many	12	TRBJ2-1	CSASSKRNEQFF	TGCAGTGCTAGTTCGAAGAGAAATGAGCAGTTCTTC
TRBD1	TRBV5-4	many	14	TRBJ2-1	CASSRQGRNNEQFF	TGTGCCAGCAGCCGACAGGGAAGGAACAATGAGCAGTTCTTC
-	TRBV27	many	13	TRBJ2-3	CASSKRGTDTQYF	TGTGCCAGCAGTAAACGGGGCACAGATACGCAGTATTTT
TRBD1	TRBV20-1	many	15	TRBJ2-2	CSARDGDRNTGELFF	TGCAGTGCTAGAGATGGGGACAGAAACACCGGGGAGCTGTTTTTT
-	TRBV28	few	17	TRBJ2-1	CASSLLTLGGDYNEQFF	TGTGCCAGCAGTTTACTCACCCTCGGCGGAGACTACAATGAGCAGTTCTTC
TRBD1	TRBV28	-	15	TRBJ1-5	CASSPSGQGDQPQHF	TGTGCCAGCAGTCCCTCGGGACAGGGCGATCAGCCCCAGCATTTT
-	TRBV20-1	many	11	TRBJ1-1	CSAIVQVEAFF	TGCAGTGCTATAGTCCAGGTTGAAGCTTTCTTT
-	TRBV3-1	few	19	TRBJ1-3	CASSQGNLGPTVAGNTIYF	TGTGCCAGCAGCCAAGGGAATTTGGGACCCACAGTCGCGGGTAACACCATATATTTT